The rows below give T cell receptor beta chains drawn from one sample of a study of PD-1 blockade in classical Hodgkin lymphoma. This table comes from immunoSEQ multiplex PCR, and its TCRdb copy is limited to in-frame clones, with some not included. The sample holds approximately 110,000 clones, around 90% seen once. The material was peripheral blood mononuclear cells (PBMCs), obtained before the fourth cycle of nivolumab. The receptor set was obtained from a human donor with classical Hodgkin lymphoma. Each CDR3 is given with its conserved first and last residue. A D gene is named only where the DNA matches it firmly. Size is omitted from some rows. Given values are once, few, many or a class for expanded clones.

V,D,size,J,CDR3,DNA
TRBV4-1,TRBD2,NA,TRBJ2-7,CASSQVAGGLAEQYF,TGCGCCAGCAGCCAAGTGGCGGGAGGGCTCGCCGAGCAGTACTTC
TRBV5-4,TRBD1,NA,TRBJ1-2,CASSPPGGRGYTF,TGTGCCAGCAGCCCACCAGGGGGCCGGGGCTACACCTTC
TRBV7-9,TRBD2,NA,TRBJ2-3,CASSSPLAGKSTDTQYF,TGTGCCAGCAGCTCCCCCCTAGCGGGGAAGAGCACAGATACGCAGTATTTT
TRBV27,TRBD2,few,TRBJ2-1,CASSPLAEVYNEQFF,TGTGCCAGCAGCCCCCTAGCGGAAGTATACAATGAGCAGTTCTTC
TRBV5-4,NA,NA,TRBJ2-7,CASSSRRGRVF,TGTGCCAGCAGCTCGCGCAGGGGTAGGGTCTTC
TRBV5-1,NA,NA,TRBJ1-1,CASSLGGSERQAFF,TGCGCCAGCAGCTTGGGGGGAAGCGAACGGCAAGCTTTCTTT
TRBV15,NA,NA,TRBJ1-1,CATSRGPGLNTEAFF,TGTGCCACCAGCAGAGGTCCAGGGCTAAACACTGAAGCTTTCTTT
TRBV10-3,NA,NA,TRBJ1-2,CAISESDRLYGYTF,TGTGCCATCAGTGAGTCTGACAGACTCTATGGCTACACCTTC
TRBV4-1,TRBD2,NA,TRBJ2-7,CASSQDSSGLAAYEQYF,TGCGCCAGCAGCCAAGATAGCTCGGGACTAGCGGCCTACGAGCAGTACTTC
TRBV5-1,NA,NA,TRBJ1-3,CASSPDTASGNTIYF,TGCGCCAGCAGCCCGGACACTGCCTCTGGAAACACCATATATTTT
TRBV5-1,NA,NA,TRBJ1-4,CASSSYNGIATNEKLFF,TGCGCCAGCAGCTCGTATAACGGTATCGCAACTAATGAAAAACTGTTTTTT
TRBV6-5,TRBD2,NA,TRBJ2-1,CASSPGTSLGREQFF,TGTGCCAGCAGCCCCGGGACTAGTTTGGGACGGGAGCAGTTCTTC
TRBV28,NA,NA,TRBJ1-2,CASSLGTSNYGYTF,TGTGCCAGCAGTTTGGGGACTTCTAACTATGGCTACACCTTC
TRBV4-3,NA,medium-sized,TRBJ1-2,CASSPNRDGFYGYTF,TGCGCCAGCAGCCCCAACCGGGACGGATTCTATGGCTACACCTTC
TRBV11-2,TRBD2,few,TRBJ2-1,CASSLLAGVSEDEQFF,TGTGCCAGCAGCTTGCTAGCGGGAGTATCAGAAGATGAGCAGTTCTTC
TRBV6-5,NA,NA,TRBJ1-2,CASIGVGDRGYTF,TGTGCCAGCATTGGGGTAGGGGATAGGGGCTACACCTTC
TRBV6-5,TRBD1,NA,TRBJ2-7,CASSYQGQAYEQYF,TGTGCCAGCAGTTACCAAGGACAGGCCTACGAGCAGTACTTC
TRBV27,NA,NA,TRBJ2-7,CASSQGLVYEQYF,TGTGCCAGCAGTCAGGGACTTGTCTACGAGCAGTACTTC
TRBV28,NA,once,TRBJ2-7,CASRGRQLPTSYEQYF,TGTGCCAGCAGAGGTCGACAGCTGCCTACCTCCTACGAGCAGTACTTC
TRBV19,NA,NA,TRBJ1-3,CASSPSSAPNYGNTIYF,TGTGCCAGTAGTCCTAGTTCCGCGCCAAACTATGGAAACACCATATATTTT
TRBV6-6,NA,NA,TRBJ1-1,CASSLGGAEAFF,TGTGCCAGCAGCCTCGGTGGGGCTGAAGCTTTCTTT
TRBV11-2,NA,NA,TRBJ1-4,CASSQGQGREKLFF,TGTGCCAGCAGCCAGGGGCAGGGAAGAGAAAAACTGTTTTTT
TRBV4-2,TRBD2,NA,TRBJ2-7,CASSQEPAGVGYEQYF,TGTGCCAGCAGCCAAGAACCGGCGGGAGTTGGCTACGAGCAGTACTTC
TRBV5-6,NA,NA,TRBJ2-3,CASSFSPARLTMDTQYF,TGTGCCAGCAGCTTCTCCCCCGCACGGCTCACCATGGATACGCAGTATTTT
TRBV2,NA,NA,TRBJ2-2,CASRQDSYTGELFF,TGTGCCAGCAGACAGGACAGTTACACCGGGGAGCTGTTTTTT
TRBV6-5,NA,once,TRBJ2-2,CASSYGDTGELFF,TGTGCCAGCAGTTACGGGGACACCGGGGAGCTGTTTTTT
TRBV19,NA,NA,TRBJ2-7,CASSSKGETGEQYF,TGTGCCAGTAGTAGTAAGGGTGAAACGGGCGAGCAGTACTTC
TRBV28,TRBD1,NA,TRBJ2-7,CATKEGTVFNEQYF,TGTGCCACCAAGGAAGGGACAGTGTTCAACGAGCAGTACTTC
TRBV19,NA,NA,TRBJ1-4,CASSIPVRGEKLFF,TGTGCCAGTAGTATTCCGGTCCGGGGTGAAAAACTGTTTTTT
TRBV7-9,NA,NA,TRBJ2-7,CASSPTGTILSEQYF,TGTGCCAGCAGCCCGACCGGGACAATCCTTTCCGAGCAGTACTTC
TRBV4-1,NA,NA,TRBJ2-5,CASSHPGLQETQYF,TGCGCCAGCAGCCACCCGGGATTACAAGAGACCCAGTACTTC
TRBV5-6,TRBD1,once,TRBJ2-5,CASSFIMTGGRETQYF,TGTGCCAGCAGCTTCATTATGACAGGGGGCCGGGAGACCCAGTACTTC
TRBV19,TRBD1,NA,TRBJ2-7,CASSVDRANYEQYF,TGTGCCAGTAGTGTGGACAGGGCCAACTACGAGCAGTACTTC
TRBV5-1,TRBD1,NA,TRBJ2-7,CASSLVTGGREQYF,TGCGCCAGCAGCTTGGTTACAGGGGGCCGGGAGCAGTACTTC
TRBV15,TRBD2,NA,TRBJ2-3,CATSRSIAGNTDTQYF,TGTGCCACCAGCAGATCCATAGCGGGTAACACAGATACGCAGTATTTT
TRBV30,NA,once,TRBJ2-3,CAWSVGSTDTQYF,TGTGCCTGGAGTGTTGGGAGCACAGATACGCAGTATTTT
TRBV5-1,TRBD2,NA,TRBJ2-2,CASSEVSGSQAGELFF,TGCGCCAGCAGCGAAGTCAGCGGGAGTCAGGCCGGGGAGCTGTTTTTT
TRBV23-1,TRBD1,NA,TRBJ1-4,CASSRWDRGSSEKLFF,TGCGCCAGCAGTCGATGGGACAGGGGATCTTCTGAAAAACTGTTTTTT
TRBV5-6,NA,NA,TRBJ1-3,CASSLAGPGNTIYF,TGTGCCAGCAGCTTGGCGGGGCCTGGAAACACCATATATTTT
TRBV7-9,TRBD2,NA,TRBJ2-1,CASSLSAFVGRVDNEQFF,TGTGCCAGCAGCTTATCCGCCTTTGTAGGGAGGGTCGACAATGAGCAGTTCTTC
TRBV11-2,TRBD1,NA,TRBJ2-2,CASSWNRGNTGELFF,TGTGCCAGCAGCTGGAACAGGGGCAACACCGGGGAGCTGTTTTTT
TRBV18,TRBD1,NA,TRBJ1-2,CASSHGQGDGYTF,TGTGCCAGCTCACACGGACAGGGCGATGGCTACACCTTC
TRBV28,NA,NA,TRBJ1-5,CASSRPSSDLKYSNQPQHF,TGTGCCAGCAGCAGGCCCTCCAGCGACCTTAAGTATAGCAATCAGCCCCAGCATTTT
TRBV6-5,NA,NA,TRBJ2-5,CASSPGLGRGETQYF,TGTGCCAGCAGCCCCGGACTGGGTCGTGGGGAGACCCAGTACTTC
TRBV5-6,NA,NA,TRBJ1-1,CASSLGAGRRSTEAFF,TGTGCCAGCAGCTTGGGGGCAGGGCGAAGGAGCACTGAAGCTTTCTTT
TRBV28,NA,NA,TRBJ1-2,CASTSRGHGYTF,TGTGCCAGCACCTCACGGGGTCATGGCTACACCTTC
TRBV7-6,TRBD1,NA,TRBJ2-3,CASSLDRGLTDTQYF,TGTGCCAGCAGCTTAGACAGGGGGCTCACAGATACGCAGTATTTT
TRBV9,TRBD2,NA,TRBJ2-1,CASSVGSGRANEQFF,TGTGCCAGCAGCGTAGGCAGCGGGAGGGCCAATGAGCAGTTCTTC
TRBV12-5,TRBD1,NA,TRBJ1-4,CASGLHDGTGVNEKLFF,TGTGCTAGTGGTTTACATGATGGGACAGGGGTTAATGAAAAACTGTTTTTT